The clone carrying this T cell receptor (beta chain) was seen a few times. The same CDR3 arises from other DNA sequences in this sample as well. This entry is derived from a study of shared clonotypes between healthy human individuals. Overall study context: The cohort comprised a couple of women and a few men. Their ages spanned 18 to 49 years.

TCRdb's table, derived via immunoSEQ multiplex PCR, lists solely in-frame clones and lacks some. The sample includes some 2,100,000 clones, around 93% of them seen just once. Positively selected for CCR7, the CD45RO-negative cells used as naive CD8 cells excluded terminally differentiated effector memory CD45RA+ cells. This TCR was sampled from a man aged 18-30 years in good health. Some clones in this sample may be carry-over from other donors' samples. Sequencing input: naive CD8+ T cells from PBMCs.

Here the CDR3 reads CASSLTGNQPQHF. CDR3 nucleotide sequence: TGTGCCAGCAGTTTAACGGGCAATCAGCCCCAGCATTTT. The chain has TRBV28 and TRBJ1-5; D is unresolved. Between the trimmed V and J ends, which lost 2 bases and 2 bases, there was a span of 4 bases. Germline V gives CDR1 MDHEN, CDR2 SYDVKM. CDR3 length: 13 residues.